Presented here are 23 T cell receptor beta chains from one specimen sequenced in a study of cytomegalovirus exposure and HLA in healthy donors (dated by TCRdb to between 2016 and 2019). Libraries were constructed by the immunoSEQ multiplex PCR assay. The multiplex PCR relied on a mix of 60 forward primers for TCR Vbeta segments and 13 reverse primers for TCR Jbeta segments. The table comes from immuneACCESS by way of TCRdb, which keeps in-frame sequences with V and J called. Part of the clones is missing from these tables; in studies checked, under half for an unresolved V gene and the rest for unknown reasons. In this sample the table shows about 190,000 clones, roughly three quarters of which occur a single time. Of the sample, about 1.5% is held by the ten largest clones. Sequenced sample: PBMCs. The receptors were gathered from a woman under 30 in good health and CMV-seronegative.

CDR3 coding DNA: TGTGCCATCAGTGTTGAAGGAACAGGGGGTCAGCCCCAGCATTTT. It specifies CAISVEGTGGQPQHF. V and J are TRBV10-3 and TRBJ1-5; 8 bases match TRBD1. In germline, CDR1 is ENHRY, CDR2 SYGVKD. V lost 4 bases, J lost 6 bases, and 8 bases stayed unmatched. The CDR3 runs 15 residues.

This clone was observed a few times. This rearrangement joins TRBV27 to TRBJ2-2; D possibly corresponds to TRBD2 (6 bases). The CDR3 is made up of 15 amino acids. V was cut by 3 bases and J by 1 base, with 9 bases left in between. The germline CDR1 and CDR2 sequences are MNHEY and SMNVEV (reference sequence). CDR3 residues: CASSFWGENTGELFF. The CDR3 DNA reads TGTGCCAGCAGTTTTTGGGGGGAGAACACCGGGGAGCTGTTTTTT.

The chain employs TRBV6-1 and TRBJ2-1; 7 bases map to TRBD1. Per germline, CDR1 MNHNS and CDR2 SASEGT. V lost 4 bases, J lost 9 bases, and 12 bases stayed unmatched. CDR3 length: 15 residues. The CDR3 DNA reads TGTGCCAGCAGTGTACCGGGACAGCTTAGTGGTGAGCAGTTCTTC. It codes for CASSVPGQLSGEQFF.

This chain uses TRBV5-1 with TRBJ2-1; 13 bases agree with TRBD2. Germline CDR1 SGHRS, CDR2 YFSETQ. V was clipped by 3 bases and J by 8 bases; unmatched bases: 5. The CDR3 has 15 residues. The CDR3 here is CASSWTSGSHYEQFF. The CDR3 nucleotides read TGCGCCAGCAGCTGGACTAGCGGGAGTCACTATGAGCAGTTCTTC.

The V call is TRBV18, the J call TRBJ1-4; a weak D match, TRBD1 (6 bases). Germline assignment: CDR1 KGHSH and CDR2 LQKENI. V lost 5 bases, J lost 4 bases, and 14 bases lay in between. The CDR3 extends over 15 amino acids. The CDR3 nucleotides read TGTGCCAGCTCATTCTATGGGACAAGTAATGAAAAACTGTTTTTT. Protein: CASSFYGTSNEKLFF.

The chain carries TRBV27 and TRBJ1-5; D remains unclear. CDR3 length: 19 residues. Germline loops: CDR1 MNHEY, CDR2 SMNVEV (reference sequence). V dropped 5 bases and J dropped 4 bases, with 27 bases sitting between them. CDR3 amino acids: CASSPSKVFGGLDNQPQHF. CDR3 in DNA: TGTGCCAGCAGTCCTTCAAAGGTGTTCGGCGGCCTAGATAATCAGCCCCAGCATTTT.

The rearrangement links TRBV19 to TRBJ1-1, with D possibly being TRBD1 (5 bases). The CDR3 runs 13 residues. Germline-derived CDR1 and CDR2 are LNHDA and SQIVND (reference sequence). V was trimmed by 4 bases and J by 5 bases, leaving 11 bases between them. The CDR3 sequence: CASSTGKFTEAFF. CDR3 bases: TGTGCCAGTAGTACAGGGAAATTTACTGAAGCTTTCTTT.

This chain links TRBV30 with TRBJ2-5; 11 bases line up with TRBD2. With 0 bases clipped from V and 4 bases from J, the junction kept 7 bases outside the gene matches. Per the germline V gene, CDR1 is GTSNPN and CDR2 is SVGIG (reference sequence). The CDR3 runs to 16 residues. The CDR3 nucleotides are TGTGCCTGGAGTGTCATAGCGGGAGGGCCAAGAGAGACCCAGTACTTC. It yields the protein CAWSVIAGGPRETQYF. The variable domain in full, with the rest retrieved from reference TRBV30 and TRBJ2-5, is SQTIHQWPATLVQPVGSPLSLECTVEGTSNPNLYWYRQAAGRGLQLLFYSVGIGQISSEVPQNLSASRPQDRQFILSSKKLLLSDSGFYLCAWSVIAGGPRETQYFGPGTRLLVL.

CDR3 bases: TGTGCCAGCAGCTTAGCCAGCGGGACCTACGAGCAGTACTTC. This sequence encodes CASSLASGTYEQYF. This sequence joins TRBV11-2 and TRBJ2-7, with 7 bases that match TRBD2. The CDR3 totals 14 residues. The V and J ends lost 1 base and 2 bases, in that order; junction bases with no gene match: 2. CDR1 and CDR2 (germline): SGHAT, FQNNGV.

A single count supports this clone. V and J are TRBV5-1 and TRBJ2-7; D is perhaps TRBD2 (5 bases). Trimming took 5 bases from V and 3 from J, leaving 18 bases between them. CDR1 SGHRS and CDR2 YFSETQ come from the germline V gene. CDR3 size: 15 residues. The CDR3 reads CASSSGPLGDYEQYF. Here the CDR3 DNA reads TGCGCCAGCAGTTCCGGCCCCCTCGGGGACTACGAGCAGTACTTC.

This clone was counted only a few times. This sequence joins TRBV18 and TRBJ1-1; no reliable D call. CDR3 length: 16 amino acids. V lost 3 bases and J 2 bases, leaving 16 bases between the germline ends. Germline lookup yields CDR1 KGHSH and CDR2 LQKENI. The DNA for the CDR3 is TGTGCCAGCTCACCGTATTCTGGGAGGTTAAACACTGAAGCTTTCTTT. Amino acid sequence: CASSPYSGRLNTEAFF.

V is TRBV7-2 and J is TRBJ1-1; TRBD1 might be the D (5 bases). V lost 5 bases to trimming and J lost 0 bases, with 10 bases between them. The germline CDR1 and CDR2 sequences are SGHTA and FQGNSA. CDR3 length equals 14 residues. The CDR3 sequence: CASSLQDVNTEAFF. The CDR3 DNA is TGTGCCAGCAGCCTACAGGACGTGAACACTGAAGCTTTCTTT.

The rearrangement links TRBV5-8 to TRBJ2-7; possibly TRBD1 for D (6 bases). This CDR3 region has 13 residues. Germline V gene sequence: CDR1 SGHTS, CDR2 YDEGEE. V was pared by 2 bases and J by 2 bases, with 8 bases between. CDR3 sequence: CASSFRGTYEQYF. The CDR3 DNA reads TGTGCCAGCAGCTTCAGGGGAACCTACGAGCAGTACTTC.

The chain links TRBV5-1 to TRBJ1-2, with D possibly TRBD1 on 6 matching bases. This CDR3 has 14 amino acids. Germline loops: CDR1 SGHRS, CDR2 YFSETQ. Trimming took off 4 bases at V and 2 bases at J, with 12 bases between the two ends. The CDR3 here is CASSQGQLNYGYTF. Here the CDR3 DNA reads TGCGCCAGCAGCCAGGGACAATTAAACTATGGCTACACCTTC.

This chain links TRBV5-6 with TRBJ2-5, with a possible D match to TRBD1 (5 bases). The length of the CDR3 is 13 residues. Germline assignment: CDR1 SGHDT and CDR2 YYEEEE. Trimming cost V 3 bases and J 5 bases, with 11 bases left between them. CDR3 amino acids: CASSSQGWETQYF. In nucleotides, the CDR3 is TGTGCCAGCAGCTCCCAGGGCTGGGAGACCCAGTACTTC.

The CDR3 bases are TGTGCCAGCAGCCCAGCGGGGTTACAGCCCCAGCATTTT. It yields the protein CASSPAGLQPQHF. The chain has TRBV11-2 and TRBJ1-5; D is unresolved. V was cut by 5 bases and J by 7 bases, with 12 bases left in between. Per germline, CDR1 SGHAT and CDR2 FQNNGV. This CDR3 is 13 amino acids long.

The CDR3 is CASSLQISYEQFF. The DNA for the CDR3 is TGTGCCAGCAGCTTACAGATTAGCTATGAGCAGTTCTTC. The chain carries TRBV7-3 and TRBJ2-1; no firm D call. This CDR3 region has 13 residues. Germline lookup yields CDR1 SGHTA and CDR2 FQGTGA. Deletions cut 2 bases from V and 8 bases from J, with 10 bases between.

This chain uses TRBV27 with TRBJ2-1; D is uncertain. V gave up 2 bases and J gave up 5 bases, with 10 bases separating them. CDR3 size: 14 residues. Germline V gene data show CDR1 as MNHEY and CDR2 as SMNVEV (reference sequence). The CDR3 region is CASSLRASHNEQFF. Here the CDR3 DNA reads TGTGCCAGCAGTTTACGAGCTTCCCACAATGAGCAGTTCTTC.

This clone was counted only a few times. The chain employs TRBV6-6 and TRBJ2-4; D is possibly TRBD2 (6 bases). Germline assignment: CDR1 MNHNY and CDR2 SVGAGI (reference sequence). Trimming removed 2 bases at V and 1 base at J, with 12 bases between. CDR3 size: 16 residues. CDR3 protein: CASSYGGSAAKNIQYF. CDR3 DNA sequence: TGTGCCAGCAGTTACGGGGGGTCGGCGGCCAAAAACATTCAGTACTTC.

V is TRBV19 and J is TRBJ2-5; D is perhaps TRBD2 (5 bases). CDR1 and CDR2 from the germline V gene are LNHDA and SQIVND (reference sequence). V lost 5 bases to trimming and J lost 5 bases, with 18 bases between them. The CDR3 has 15 residues. The CDR3 spells CASSWDGPSYETQYF. CDR3 coding DNA: TGTGCCAGTAGTTGGGATGGTCCTAGCTACGAGACCCAGTACTTC.

The genes are TRBV6-5 and TRBJ2-7, with TRBD2 matching over 13 bases. Germline V lookup: CDR1 MNHEY, CDR2 SVGAGI. V lost 6 bases and J lost 2; bases outside the gene matches: 4. This CDR3 has 15 residues. The CDR3 loop reads CASSRGLAGTYEQYF. For the CDR3, the DNA is TGTGCCAGCAGCCGGGGACTAGCGGGGACCTACGAGCAGTACTTC.

The rearrangement joins TRBV5-1 to TRBJ1-6; D gene unclear. The CDR3 extends over 16 amino acids. V lost 1 base and J lost 9, with 17 bases in between. Germline V CDR1 and CDR2: SGHRS, YFSETQ. CDR3: CASSLSIRAAGSPLHF. The DNA of the CDR3 is TGCGCCAGCAGCTTGTCTATTCGGGCAGCGGGTTCACCCCTCCACTTT.

The chain joins TRBV5-1 to TRBJ1-3; no clear D. The CDR3 spans 15 residues. Germline V gene data show CDR1 as SGHRS and CDR2 as YFSETQ. Trimming took off 5 bases at V and 0 bases at J, with 12 bases between the two ends. Here the CDR3 reads CASRRISTSGNTIYF. For the CDR3, the DNA is TGCGCCAGCAGGAGAATCTCTACCTCTGGAAACACCATATATTTT.